Below, 3 T cell receptor beta chains from the same sample are listed, as sequenced in a study of CD8+ T cells in alopecia areata listed by TCRdb under 2018. The treatment or condition label, read with the paper, signifies: oral pan-JAK inhibitor, 5-10 mg twice daily. Libraries were made using the immunoSEQ multiplex PCR assay. RNA was extracted from all samples and reverse transcribed into cDNA, which served as template for TCR sequencing. TCRdb carries this immuneACCESS record with in-frame sequences only. Its versions omit some clonotypes, under half of them owing to an unresolved V gene in the studies checked, with the rest unexplained. The sample contains about 270,000 clones, roughly 63% of them found a single time. The ten largest clones add up to about 0.88% of the sample. Material: CD4+ T cells sorted from blood, obtained around week 53, from a patient treated with tofacitinib. The source of these receptors is a human donor with alopecia areata.

The chain employs TRBV10-3 and TRBJ1-1; TRBD1 aligns across 9 bases. Germline CDR1 is ENHRY and CDR2 is SYGVKD. The CDR3 spans 14 residues. The trim removed 4 bases at V and 4 bases at J, leaving 4 bases unmatched. CDR3 bases: TGTGCCATCAGTGGGACAGGGGTGGGCACTGAAGCTTTCTTT. This codes for CAISGTGVGTEAFF.

The chain joins TRBV30 to TRBJ2-1; D is uncertain. CDR1 is GTSNPN, CDR2 SVGIG, per germline (reference sequence). Deletions cut 3 bases from V and 4 bases from J, with 7 bases between. The CDR3 runs 12 residues. In nucleotides, the CDR3 is TGTGCCTGGAGCGGCATATACAATGAGCAGTTCTTC. Protein: CAWSGIYNEQFF. Filled out from reference TRBV30 and TRBJ2-1, the complete variable domain reads SQTIHQWPATLVQPVGSPLSLECTVEGTSNPNLYWYRQAAGRGLQLLFYSVGIGQISSEVPQNLSASRPQDRQFILSSKKLLLSDSGFYLCAWSGIYNEQFFGPGTRLTVL.

The chain combines TRBV7-2 with TRBJ1-5; D remains unclear. V was shortened by 1 base and J by 5 bases, with 6 bases between the two germline ends. The CDR3 extends over 13 amino acids. Germline V lookup: CDR1 SGHTA, CDR2 FQGNSA. In DNA, the CDR3 is TGTGCCAGCAGCTTAGGTCCGGATCAGCCCCAGCATTTT. This translates into CASSLGPDQPQHF.